The subject of this entry is one TCR beta chain. V lost 3 bases to trimming and J lost 4 bases, with 6 bases between them. The germline CDR1 and CDR2 sequences are KGHSH and LQKENI. CDR3 length equals 13 residues. This entry comes from a study of blood T cell repertoires in COVID-19. The table came from immunoSEQ multiplex PCR; TCRdb's copy has only in-frame clones and leaves some out. The sample has 55,000 to 70,000 clones; over 75% are singletons. The chain uses TRBV18 and TRBJ2-2; the D is unclear. The receptor comes from a young woman with acute or convalescent COVID-19. Specimen: peripheral blood. For the CDR3, the DNA is TGTGCCAGCTCACCCTCTGTCACCGGGGAGCTGTTTTTT. Protein: CASSPSVTGELFF.